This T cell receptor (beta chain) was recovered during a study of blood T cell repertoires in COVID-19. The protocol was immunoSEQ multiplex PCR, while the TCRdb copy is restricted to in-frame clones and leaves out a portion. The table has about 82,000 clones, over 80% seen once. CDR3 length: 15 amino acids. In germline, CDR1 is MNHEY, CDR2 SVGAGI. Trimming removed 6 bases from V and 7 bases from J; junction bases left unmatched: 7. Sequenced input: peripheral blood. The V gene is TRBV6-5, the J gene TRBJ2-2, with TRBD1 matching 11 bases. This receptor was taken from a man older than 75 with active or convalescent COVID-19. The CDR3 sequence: CASRSGQGAGGELFF. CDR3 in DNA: TGTGCCAGCAGATCCGGACAGGGGGCAGGCGGGGAGCTGTTTTTT.